The 17 T cell receptor beta chains listed next were all sequenced from one sample in a study of OX40 agonist ivuxolimab in advanced cancers. Clones were read by immunoSEQ multiplex PCR, and TCRdb kept only the in-frame ones, dropping some. This table holds under 100,000 clones, 90% found once. This sample comprised CD4+ or CD8+ T cells sorted from blood, obtained in a trial of the OX40 agonist ivuxolimab. These receptors originate from an adult with an advanced solid tumor such as melanoma, head and neck, liver or kidney cancer.

J is TRBJ2-3 and V is TRBV5-1; D might be TRBD2 (5 bases). Germline V gene sequence: CDR1 SGHRS, CDR2 YFSETQ. V shed 4 bases and J shed 6 bases, with 18 bases lying between them. The CDR3 contains 15 residues. The CDR3 region is CASSPLNGEWDTQYF. In DNA, the CDR3 is TGCGCCAGCAGCCCTTTGAACGGGGAGTGGGATACGCAGTATTTT.

This chain joins TRBV10-3 and TRBJ1-5; TRBD1 matches at 10 bases. The V and J ends lost 11 bases and 0 bases, in that order; junction bases with no gene match: 7. In germline, CDR1 is ENHRY, CDR2 SYGVKD. CDR3 size: 15 residues. The CDR3 protein is CAAGQGGNSNQPQHF. The DNA for the CDR3 is TGTGCCGCAGGACAGGGGGGAAATAGCAATCAGCCCCAGCATTTT.

The V gene is TRBV11-3, the J gene TRBJ2-5; D is uncertain. The V end lost 3 bases, the J end lost 5 bases, and 10 bases lay between the germline ends. From germline, CDR1 is SGHNT and CDR2 YENEEA. The CDR3 loop spans 13 amino acids. This chain's CDR3 is CASSFTLGETQYF. The CDR3 nucleotides read TGTGCCAGCAGCTTCACACTTGGGGAGACCCAGTACTTC.

In its sample, this clone was seen a few times. The rearrangement uses TRBV7-9 and TRBJ2-1, with a tentative D call TRBD2 (6 bases). The V gene lost 0 bases and the J gene lost 0 bases, with 12 bases spanning the gap. CDR1 SEHNR and CDR2 FQNEAQ come from the germline V gene (reference sequence). The CDR3 covers 17 residues. DNA for the CDR3: TGTGCCAGCAGCTTAGCGGCGGGACTCATCTCCTACAATGAGCAGTTCTTC. This encodes CASSLAAGLISYNEQFF.

This clone has only a few counts. The chain carries TRBV2 and TRBJ2-5; TRBD2 agrees at 9 bases. Germline trimming cut 7 bases from V and 1 base from J; bases unmatched to any gene: 7. CDR1 is SNHLY and CDR2 is FYNNEI in the germline V gene. The CDR3 loop spans 15 amino acids. In DNA, the CDR3 is TGTGCCAGCAAGCCGCTAGCGGGACCCCAAGAGACCCAGTACTTC. It codes for CASKPLAGPQETQYF.

This clone was picked up a small number of times. The chain employs TRBV30 and TRBJ1-1, with a weak D call TRBD1 (6 bases). Trimming pared 5 bases from V and 1 base from J, leaving 8 bases between. This CDR3 is built from 12 residues. Looked up from germline, CDR1 is GTSNPN and CDR2 is SVGIG (reference sequence). CDR3: CAWGQTNTEAFF. The CDR3 DNA reads as TGTGCCTGGGGACAGACGAACACTGAAGCTTTCTTT.

The chain employs TRBV5-1 and TRBJ2-3, with D possibly TRBD2 on 6 matching bases. The CDR3 runs to 16 residues. Trimming took off 3 bases at V and 2 bases at J, with 16 bases between the two ends. Germline CDR1 is SGHRS and CDR2 is YFSETQ. CDR3 DNA sequence: TGCGCCAGCAGCTGGGGCGGGGCGGGGCCCACAGATACGCAGTATTTT. It is translated as CASSWGGAGPTDTQYF.

The V and J genes are TRBV6-1 and TRBJ1-4, with D uncertain. CDR1 is MNHNS and CDR2 is SASEGT in the germline V gene. The CDR3 spans 15 residues. V lost 4 bases to trimming and J lost 5 bases, with 14 bases between them. CDR3 nucleotides: TGTGCCAGCAGTGTCTCTTGGGGTGGAAATGAAAAACTGTTTTTT. Amino acid sequence: CASSVSWGGNEKLFF.

CDR3 amino acids: CASSLVGTTNTGELFF. DNA of the CDR3: TGCGCCAGCAGCTTGGTTGGGACAACGAACACCGGGGAGCTGTTTTTT. The chain employs TRBV5-1 and TRBJ2-2; a weak D match, TRBD1 (6 bases). The CDR3 totals 16 residues. Deletions cut 0 bases from V and 0 bases from J, with 9 bases between. CDR1 is SGHRS and CDR2 is YFSETQ in the germline V gene.

The CDR3 nucleotides are TGTGCCAGCAGCCAGGCCCGGGCCCTCCGTGGGCAGCCCCAGCATTTT. Its translation: CASSQARALRGQPQHF. This chain uses TRBV7-3 with TRBJ1-5, with D uncertain. The CDR3 is made up of 16 amino acids. The ends were cut back, 5 bases at V and 7 bases at J, with 21 bases in the middle. The germline gives CDR1 SGHTA, CDR2 FQGTGA.

DNA of the CDR3: TGTGCCAGCAGCTTATCTAGCGGGGGCACAGATACGCAGTATTTT. Translation: CASSLSSGGTDTQYF. V is TRBV7-2 and J is TRBJ2-3; TRBD2 agrees at 9 bases. The junction had 1 base not matched to a gene; V was cut back by 2 bases and J by 1 base. The CDR3 is 15 amino acids. Germline V gene lookup returns CDR1 SGHTA and CDR2 FQGNSA.

The chain uses TRBV29-1 and TRBJ2-3; 10 nucleotides line up with TRBD2. Germline values: CDR1 SQVTM, CDR2 ANQGSEA. The CDR3 contains 18 residues. V gave up 5 bases and J gave up 0 bases; unmatched junction bases: 14. CDR3 sequence reads: CSVIDSSGSRTSTDTQYF. CDR3 bases: TGCAGCGTTATAGATTCTAGCGGGAGCCGCACTAGCACAGATACGCAGTATTTT.

The chain couples TRBV11-1 to TRBJ2-7; D is ambiguous. The germline V and J ends were trimmed by 4 bases and 2 bases, with 9 bases remaining between them. CDR1 SGHAT and CDR2 FQDESV come from the germline V gene (reference sequence). The CDR3 runs 13 residues. The CDR3 coding sequence is TGTGCCAGCAGCTCTCCTCCGGCCTACGAGCAGTACTTC. This codes for CASSSPPAYEQYF.

The V call is TRBV19, the J call TRBJ1-1; perhaps TRBD1 as D (6 bases). Trimming took 8 bases from V and 1 from J, leaving 14 bases between them. The CDR3 extends over 14 amino acids. The germline V gene has CDR1 LNHDA and CDR2 SQIVND (reference sequence). The CDR3 coding sequence is TGTGCCAGTCAGGGAAGGGGGGGGAACACTGAAGCTTTCTTT. Translating gives CASQGRGGNTEAFF.

The chain joins TRBV10-2 to TRBJ1-1; D unclear. Germline lookup yields CDR1 WSHSY and CDR2 SAAADI. Trimming pared 6 bases from V and 8 bases from J, leaving 31 bases between. CDR3 length: 18 residues. CDR3 nucleotide sequence: TGCGCCAGCAGCCGAGTCGCTTCGTCATTAACGGCCAGAACCGAAGCTTTCTTT. Its translation is CASSRVASSLTARTEAFF.

This chain links TRBV19 with TRBJ1-4; D may be TRBD1 (5 bases). The CDR3 runs 15 residues. Trimming took 3 bases from V and 3 from J, leaving 11 bases between them. Germline-derived CDR1 and CDR2 are LNHDA and SQIVND (reference sequence). The CDR3 loop is CASSISAGANEKLFF. CDR3 bases: TGTGCCAGTAGTATCTCGGCGGGGGCTAATGAAAAACTGTTTTTT. The entire variable domain, with the rest obtained from reference TRBV19 and TRBJ1-4, is as follows: DGGITQSPKYLFRKEGQNVTLSCEQNLNHDAMYWYRQDPGQGLRLIYYSQIVNDFQKGDIAEGYSVSREKKESFPLTVTSAQKNPTAFYLCASSISAGANEKLFFGSGTQLSVL.

The chain links TRBV6-1 to TRBJ1-1; D not certain. The CDR3 spans 13 residues. Per the germline V gene, CDR1 is MNHNS and CDR2 is SASEGT. Trimming pared 10 bases from V and 5 bases from J, leaving 17 bases between. CDR3 coding DNA: TGTGCCATCCGGGCTACCGGAGGGACTGAAGCTTTCTTT. The encoded protein is CAIRATGGTEAFF.